A single sample is the source of the 8 T cell receptor beta chains below, sequenced in a study of control samples from healthy donors and cancer patients. Sequenced by immunoSEQ multiplex PCR; TCRdb stores in-frame clones only, minus some. The sample lists roughly 20,000 clones, approximately 80% occurring once. Input material: PBMCs. These receptors all stem from a man in his 60s with head and neck cancer.

The V gene is TRBV11-3, the J gene TRBJ2-2; D gene unclear. This CDR3 is 12 amino acids long. Per the germline V gene, CDR1 is SGHNT and CDR2 is YENEEA. The V and J ends lost 1 base and 7 bases respectively, with 4 bases between them. This CDR3 reads CASSLVVGELFF. CDR3 DNA sequence: TGTGCCAGCAGCTTAGTGGTCGGGGAGCTGTTTTTT.

This clone was seen only a few times. The rearrangement uses TRBV18 and TRBJ2-3; 9 nucleotides align to TRBD1. Trimming at V came to 2 bases and at J to 4 bases, leaving 4 bases not matched to a gene. The CDR3 sequence is 15 residues long. Looked up from germline, CDR1 is KGHSH and CDR2 is LQKENI. The CDR3 reads CASSPRYRGPDTQYF. The CDR3 region has the DNA TGTGCCAGCTCACCAAGGTACAGGGGGCCAGATACGCAGTATTTT.

V usage is TRBV5-1 and J usage is TRBJ2-7; 7 bases fit TRBD1. V dropped 4 bases and J dropped 2; count of bases not matched to a gene: 12. Germline values: CDR1 SGHRS, CDR2 YFSETQ. This CDR3 is built from 16 residues. CDR3 residues: CASSPTWDSEAYEQYF. CDR3 DNA sequence: TGCGCCAGCAGCCCTACTTGGGACAGCGAAGCCTACGAGCAGTACTTC. Full variable domain (rest looked up from reference TRBV5-1 and TRBJ2-7): KAGVTQTPRYLIKTRGQQVTLSCSPISGHRSVSWYQQTPGQGLQFLFEYFSETQRNKGNFPGRFSGRQFSNSRSEMNVSTLELGDSALYLCASSPTWDSEAYEQYFGPGTRLTVT.

The chain has TRBV18 and TRBJ2-7; tentative D call: TRBD1 (6 bases). The V end lost 2 bases, the J end lost 0 bases, and 11 bases lay between the germline ends. The CDR3 is made up of 15 amino acids. Germline CDR1 KGHSH, CDR2 LQKENI. The CDR3 sequence: CASSPGQLSSYEQYF. CDR3 nucleotide sequence: TGTGCCAGCTCACCAGGACAGCTGAGCTCCTACGAGCAGTACTTC.

This sequence joins TRBV7-2 and TRBJ1-6; D remains ambiguous. This CDR3 contains 12 residues. The germline V gene encodes CDR1 SGHTA and CDR2 FQGNSA. The V end lost 0 bases, the J end lost 11 bases, and 5 bases lay between the germline ends. In DNA form, the CDR3 reads TGTGCCAGCAGCTTAGCCGCGGCACCCCTCCACTTT. The encoded protein is CASSLAAAPLHF.

The V and J genes are TRBV3-1 (or the pseudogene TRBV3-2) and TRBJ2-1; D not resolved. Germline V CDR1 and CDR2: LGHDT, YNNKEL (reference sequence). The CDR3 contains 11 residues. V lost 1 base, J lost 10 bases, and 5 bases lay in between. This CDR3 reads CASSQVGEQFF. Here the CDR3 DNA reads TGTGCCAGCAGCCAAGTAGGGGAGCAGTTCTTC.

This chain joins TRBV9 and TRBJ2-7; perhaps TRBD2 as D (5 bases). Trimming shortened V by 2 bases and J by 6 bases, and 6 bases separated the two germline ends. The CDR3 sequence is 11 residues long. Germline values: CDR1 SGDLS, CDR2 YYNGEE. CDR3 loop: CASSVAGEQYF. The DNA for the CDR3 is TGTGCCAGCAGCGTCGCGGGCGAGCAGTACTTC.

This chain joins TRBV7-8 and TRBJ2-7; 8 bases align to TRBD1. This CDR3 has 15 residues. After removal of 5 bases from V and 0 bases from J, the junction contained 6 bases not matched to a gene. The V gene's germline CDR1 is SGHVS and CDR2 FQNEAQ. The CDR3 region is CASSPRTGSSYEQYF. CDR3 sequence (DNA): TGTGCCAGCAGCCCCAGGACAGGGAGCTCCTACGAGCAGTACTTC.